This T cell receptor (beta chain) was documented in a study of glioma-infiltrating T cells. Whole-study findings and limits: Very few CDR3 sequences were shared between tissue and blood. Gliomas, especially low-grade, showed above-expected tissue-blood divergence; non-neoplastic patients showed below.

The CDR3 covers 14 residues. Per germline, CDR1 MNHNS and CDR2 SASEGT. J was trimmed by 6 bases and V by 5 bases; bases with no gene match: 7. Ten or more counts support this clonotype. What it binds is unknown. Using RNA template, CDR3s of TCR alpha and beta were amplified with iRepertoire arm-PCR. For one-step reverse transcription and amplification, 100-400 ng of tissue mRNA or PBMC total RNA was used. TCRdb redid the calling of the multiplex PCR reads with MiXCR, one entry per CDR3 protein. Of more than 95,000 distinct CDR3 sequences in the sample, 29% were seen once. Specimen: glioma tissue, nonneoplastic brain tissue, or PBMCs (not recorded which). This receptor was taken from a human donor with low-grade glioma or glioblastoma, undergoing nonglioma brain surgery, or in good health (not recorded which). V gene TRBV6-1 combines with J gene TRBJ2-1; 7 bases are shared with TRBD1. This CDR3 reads CASSRRKGANEQFF. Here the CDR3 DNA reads TGTGCCAGCAGTCGACGGAAGGGGGCCAATGAGCAGTTCTTC.